The 28 T cell receptor beta chains below come from one sample, sequenced in a study of T cell responses to AZD1222 COVID-19 vaccine. Sequenced by immunoSEQ multiplex PCR; TCRdb stores in-frame clones only, minus some. In the table there are some 120,000 clones, 88% of which are singletons. The source was peripheral blood, collected on day 0 of AZD1222 vaccination. The receptors originated from an adult in good health.

The chain has TRBV6-2 or TRBV6-3 and TRBJ1-3; D ambiguous. Germline V gene lookup returns CDR1 MNHEY and CDR2 SVGEGT. V was cut by 5 bases and J by 2 bases, with 10 bases left in between. CDR3 length equals 14 residues. CDR3 in DNA: TGTGCCAGCAGTCGGACGTTTCCTGGAAACACCATATATTTT. Translated: CASSRTFPGNTIYF.

This chain joins TRBV27 and TRBJ2-2; TRBD1 matches at 7 bases. This CDR3 spans 15 amino acids. The germline V gene encodes CDR1 MNHEY and CDR2 SMNVEV (reference sequence). The V and J ends lost 5 bases and 5 bases, in that order; junction bases with no gene match: 8. CDR3 coding DNA: TGTGCCAGCAGTCTTAACAGGGGACGGACCGGGGAGCTGTTTTTT. Residues: CASSLNRGRTGELFF.

The chain is built from TRBV7-8 and TRBJ1-1; 9 bases map to TRBD1. Germline CDR1 SGHVS, CDR2 FQNEAQ. The CDR3 spans 16 residues. The trim removed 3 bases at V and 2 bases at J, leaving 7 bases unmatched. The CDR3 sequence: CASSLPPGQGNTEAFF. DNA of the CDR3: TGTGCCAGCAGCTTGCCCCCGGGACAGGGAAACACTGAAGCTTTCTTT.

The V gene is TRBV5-5, the J gene TRBJ1-3; no reliable D call. This CDR3 is built from 14 residues. In germline, CDR1 is SGHKS, CDR2 YYEKEE (reference sequence). V dropped 1 base and J dropped 8 bases, with 13 bases sitting between them. The CDR3 DNA reads as TGTGCCAGCAGCTTGAAGGCTACCTCGGACACCATATATTTT. Its translation is CASSLKATSDTIYF. Variable domain in full (rest from reference TRBV5-5 and TRBJ1-3): DAGVTQSPTHLIKTRGQQVTLRCSPISGHKSVSWYQQVLGQGPQFIFQYYEKEERGRGNFPDRFSARQFPNYSSELNVNALLLGDSALYLCASSLKATSDTIYFGEGSWLTVV.

This chain uses TRBV7-2 with TRBJ2-7; 8 bases align to TRBD1. The V gene's germline CDR1 is SGHTA and CDR2 FQGNSA. V lost 6 bases, J lost 6 bases, and 7 bases stayed unmatched. This CDR3 is 13 amino acids long. The CDR3 protein is CASRNTGGGEQYF. As DNA, the CDR3 is TGTGCCAGCAGAAACACAGGGGGTGGCGAGCAGTACTTC.

The DNA for the CDR3 is TGCGCCAGCAGCCAAGTTGCTGCCACTAATGAAAAACTGTTTTTT. Translating it yields CASSQVAATNEKLFF. This rearrangement joins TRBV4-1 to TRBJ1-4; D uncertain. This CDR3 spans 15 amino acids. Trimming left V 1 base short and J 2 bases short, with 8 bases between. CDR1 and CDR2 (germline): MGHRA, YSYEKL.

The chain combines TRBV25-1 with TRBJ1-6; D is uncertain. The CDR3 length is 13 residues. Germline V lookup: CDR1 MGHDK, CDR2 SYGVNS. The ends were cut back, 5 bases at V and 8 bases at J, with 10 bases in the middle. The CDR3 reads CASSQTGYSPLHF. DNA of the CDR3: TGTGCCAGCAGTCAGACGGGCTATTCACCCCTCCACTTT.

This rearrangement joins TRBV18 to TRBJ2-3, with 7 bases that match TRBD2. Trimming took 3 bases from V and 6 from J; bases not matched to a gene: 6. This CDR3 is built from 14 residues. Germline V gene lookup returns CDR1 KGHSH and CDR2 LQKENI. The CDR3 region is CASSPSLAADTQYF. The CDR3 region has the DNA TGTGCCAGCTCACCGTCCCTAGCGGCCGATACGCAGTATTTT. The full variable domain, with the rest looked up from reference TRBV18 and TRBJ2-3, is NAGVMQNPRHLVRRRGQEARLRCSPMKGHSHVYWYRQLPEEGLKFMVYLQKENIIDESGMPKERFSAEFPKEGPSILRIQQVVRGDSAAYFCASSPSLAADTQYFGPGTRLTVL.

V is TRBV3-1 (or the pseudogene TRBV3-2) and J is TRBJ1-1; no firm D call. CDR3 length equals 17 residues. Trimming removed 0 bases from V and 7 bases from J, with 21 bases in between. Germline values: CDR1 LGHDT, CDR2 YNNKEL (reference sequence). CDR3 residues: CASSQDSYLTGLGEAFF. Written as DNA, the CDR3 is TGTGCCAGCAGCCAAGACTCCTACCTGACGGGCCTAGGTGAAGCTTTCTTT.

This sequence joins TRBV3-1 (or the pseudogene TRBV3-2) and TRBJ2-3; 9 positions agree with TRBD2. Germline-derived CDR1 and CDR2 are LGHDT and YNNKEL (reference sequence). V dropped 1 base and J dropped 8; count of bases not matched to a gene: 7. The CDR3 covers 15 residues. In nucleotides, the CDR3 is TGTGCCAGCAGCCAAGGGGCGGGGGGGCCACCTACGCAGTATTTT. Amino acids: CASSQGAGGPPTQYF.

V is TRBV29-1 and J is TRBJ2-2; D unresolved. V dropped 5 bases and J dropped 1 base, with 5 bases sitting between them. The CDR3 contains 12 residues. Germline loops: CDR1 SQVTM, CDR2 ANQGSEA. The CDR3 protein is CSVRKNTGELFF. The CDR3 DNA follows: TGCAGCGTTCGGAAGAACACCGGGGAGCTGTTTTTT.

The V call is TRBV29-1, the J call TRBJ1-2; no firm D call. Trimming removed 2 bases at V and 1 base at J, with 8 bases between. Germline values: CDR1 SQVTM, CDR2 ANQGSEA. The CDR3 runs to 13 residues. The CDR3 protein is CSVESGNNYGYTF. CDR3 bases: TGCAGCGTTGAATCCGGGAATAACTATGGCTACACCTTC.

The CDR3 reads CASSLGDRGEQYF. DNA of the CDR3: TGTGCCAGCAGCTTAGGGGACAGGGGCGAGCAGTACTTC. The chain carries TRBV11-2 and TRBJ2-7, with 10 nucleotides matching TRBD1. Per the germline V gene, CDR1 is SGHAT and CDR2 is FQNNGV. The CDR3 length is 13 residues. With V trimmed by 1 base and J by 6 bases, 0 bases remained unmatched.

The rearrangement joins TRBV5-1 to TRBJ2-5, with 7 nucleotides matching TRBD2. In germline, CDR1 is SGHRS, CDR2 YFSETQ. V was clipped by 4 bases and J by 4 bases; unmatched bases: 10. The CDR3 sequence is 15 residues long. The CDR3 protein is CASSATRAGLETQYF. In nucleotides, the CDR3 is TGCGCCAGCAGCGCGACCAGAGCGGGGTTAGAGACCCAGTACTTC.

V is TRBV19 and J is TRBJ2-6; 7 bases are a match to TRBD2. Trimming removed 7 bases from V and 0 bases from J; junction bases left unmatched: 12. From germline, CDR1 is LNHDA and CDR2 SQIVND (reference sequence). This CDR3 comprises 18 residues. The CDR3: CASIGWGGGPSGANVLTF. As DNA, the CDR3 is TGTGCCAGTATCGGCTGGGGGGGAGGACCCTCTGGGGCCAACGTCCTGACTTTC. The variable domain in full, completed from reference TRBV19 and TRBJ2-6, reads DGGITQSPKYLFRKEGQNVTLSCEQNLNHDAMYWYRQDPGQGLRLIYYSQIVNDFQKGDIAEGYSVSREKKESFPLTVTSAQKNPTAFYLCASIGWGGGPSGANVLTFGAGSRLTVL.

In DNA form, the CDR3 reads TGCGCCAGCAGCCAAGATGCCGGGGGGGCAAATGAGCAGTTCTTC. This translates into CASSQDAGGANEQFF. This sequence joins TRBV4-3 and TRBJ2-1; 8 bases are a match to TRBD2. Germline values: CDR1 LGHNA, CDR2 YSLEER. The ends lost 0 bases at V and 7 bases at J; junction bases unmatched: 5. This CDR3 spans 15 amino acids.

The chain combines TRBV5-4 with TRBJ2-3; D ambiguous. This CDR3 spans 15 amino acids. CDR1 SGHNT and CDR2 YYREEE come from the germline V gene (reference sequence). The germline V and J ends were trimmed by 2 bases and 2 bases, with 12 bases remaining between them. CDR3 DNA sequence: TGTGCCAGCAGCTTAGGTGTGGCAGTCACAGATACGCAGTATTTT. Translation gives CASSLGVAVTDTQYF.

The gene calls are TRBV24-1 and TRBJ2-3, with 7 bases aligning to TRBD2. With V trimmed by 5 bases and J by 2 bases, 3 bases remained unmatched. The germline V gene has CDR1 KGHDR and CDR2 SFDVKD. The CDR3 has 14 amino acids. The CDR3 loop reads CATSAGGNTDTQYF. In DNA, the CDR3 is TGTGCCACCAGTGCCGGGGGGAACACAGATACGCAGTATTTT.

J is TRBJ1-2 and V is TRBV6-4; TRBD1 agrees at 7 bases. The CDR3 covers 14 residues. V shed 4 bases and J 4 bases; nucleotides not matched to a gene: 6. Germline-derived CDR1 and CDR2 are MRHNA and SNTAGT. The CDR3 loop is CASSVDRVGYGYTF. The CDR3 DNA sequence: TGTGCCAGCAGTGTCGACAGGGTTGGCTATGGCTACACCTTC.

The rearrangement joins TRBV7-8 to TRBJ2-7; 7 bases match TRBD1. Per germline, CDR1 SGHVS and CDR2 FQNEAQ. There are 14 residues in the CDR3. Trimming at V came to 5 bases and at J to 3 bases, leaving 7 bases not matched to a gene. The CDR3 protein is CASSPSGGYYEQYF. The CDR3 nucleotides are TGTGCCAGCAGCCCCTCAGGGGGATACTACGAGCAGTACTTC.

V is TRBV7-9 and J is TRBJ2-5, with TRBD1 as a possible D gene (5 bases). Trimming shortened V by 1 base and J by 2 bases, and 11 bases separated the two germline ends. CDR3 length equals 15 residues. The germline CDR1 and CDR2 sequences are SEHNR and FQNEAQ (reference sequence). CDR3 sequence: CASSLVSAGQETQYF. For the CDR3, the DNA is TGTGCCAGCAGCTTAGTTTCGGCAGGGCAAGAGACCCAGTACTTC.

The chain uses TRBV19 and TRBJ1-2; 7 bases are a match to TRBD1. Germline lookup yields CDR1 LNHDA and CDR2 SQIVND (reference sequence). The CDR3 sequence is 16 residues long. J gave up 5 bases and V 4 bases, and 13 bases lay outside the gene matches. Here the CDR3 reads CASSTWDRGREYGYTF. CDR3 bases: TGTGCCAGTAGTACATGGGACAGAGGAAGAGAGTATGGCTACACCTTC. Looking up the rest from reference TRBV19 and TRBJ1-2 gives the full variable domain: DGGITQSPKYLFRKEGQNVTLSCEQNLNHDAMYWYRQDPGQGLRLIYYSQIVNDFQKGDIAEGYSVSREKKESFPLTVTSAQKNPTAFYLCASSTWDRGREYGYTFGSGTRLTVV.

The chain has TRBV15 and TRBJ2-2; D is uncertain. Trimming took off 1 base at V and 3 bases at J, with 9 bases between the two ends. This CDR3 has 15 residues. Germline lookup yields CDR1 LNHNV and CDR2 YYDKDF (reference sequence). The CDR3 loop reads CATSRVVRDTGELFF. CDR3 DNA sequence: TGTGCCACCAGCAGAGTGGTCCGGGACACCGGGGAGCTGTTTTTT.

The chain combines TRBV4-3 with TRBJ1-4, with D possibly TRBD1 on 6 matching bases. The CDR3 consists of 18 residues. Trimming removed 0 bases from V and 5 bases from J, with 19 bases in between. Germline CDR1 LGHNA, CDR2 YSLEER. This CDR3 reads CASSQDWTVGGLNEKLFF. CDR3 nucleotides: TGCGCCAGCAGCCAAGATTGGACAGTGGGGGGACTAAATGAAAAACTGTTTTTT.

The V call is TRBV6-6, the J call TRBJ1-2; 10 bases match TRBD1. The CDR3 has 13 amino acids. From germline, CDR1 is MNHNY and CDR2 SVGAGI (reference sequence). Trimming at V came to 6 bases and at J to 7 bases, leaving 5 bases not matched to a gene. DNA of the CDR3: TGTGCCAGCAGAAAGGGACAGGGGTCTGGCTACACCTTC. It specifies CASRKGQGSGYTF.

The chain is built from TRBV24-1 and TRBJ1-4, with D tentatively TRBD1 (5 bases). Trimming removed 10 bases at V and 0 bases at J, with 20 bases between. The CDR3 totals 17 residues. Germline V CDR1 and CDR2: KGHDR, SFDVKD. CDR3 coding DNA: TGTGCCACTCGGGGACTTAGACAACTAGCAACTAATGAAAAACTGTTTTTT. Translating it yields CATRGLRQLATNEKLFF.

A single count supports this clone. The rearrangement joins TRBV12-3 or TRBV12-4 to TRBJ1-4, with 8 bases aligning to TRBD1. The CDR3 runs to 13 residues. V was pared by 6 bases and J by 8 bases, with 5 bases of the junction left unmatched. For the CDR3, the DNA is TGTGCCAGCAGGTTGACAGGGGAGGAAAAACTGTTTTTT. Translation gives CASRLTGEEKLFF.

V and J are TRBV19 and TRBJ1-5; tentatively, D is TRBD1 (5 bases). The germline V gene encodes CDR1 LNHDA and CDR2 SQIVND (reference sequence). The CDR3 is 15 amino acids. Trimming left V 0 bases short and J 3 bases short, with 9 bases between. CDR3 DNA sequence: TGTGCCAGTAGTATAGAAGGGACCCACAATCAGCCCCAGCATTTT. Its translation: CASSIEGTHNQPQHF.